This T cell receptor (beta chain) was captured in a study of cytomegalovirus exposure and HLA in healthy donors. Turning to this clone: Its matching antigen is unknown.

CDR3 length: 16 amino acids. General study findings and limits: An analysis that came later showed most CMV-associated TCR beta chains appearing HLA-restricted. V- and J-gene trimming in TCR beta was tied to a missense DCLRE1C variant by an analysis performed later.

In the PCR, 60 Vbeta and 13 Jbeta primers were used. Profiled with immunoSEQ multiplex PCR; TCRdb holds only in-frame clones, not every one. The data show about 140,000 clones, roughly 74% seen once. This TCR derives from a man aged 18 to 35 in good health and CMV-seropositive. The V and J genes are TRBV21-1 and TRBJ2-3; TRBD2, the table's D call, was not compared with the DNA. TRBV21-1 is listed as a pseudogene. Specimen: PBMCs. CDR3 in amino acids: CASSNLRLGCPDTQYF. In nucleotides, the CDR3 is TGTGCCAGCAGCAACCTTAGACTAGGATGTCCAGATACGCAGTATTTT.